This T cell receptor (beta chain) was identified during a study of sequential checkpoint blockade in melanoma. Study overall: After both sequences, patients received maintenance nivolumab.

J was trimmed by 5 bases and V by 3 bases; bases with no gene match: 4. This CDR3 is 15 amino acids long. Germline V gene data show CDR1 as MNHEY and CDR2 as SMNVEV (reference sequence). Assay used: immunoSEQ multiplex PCR; TCRdb lists only in-frame clones, some missing. This table holds about 27,000 clones, approximately 80% found once. Treatment noted: randomized to nivolumab then ipilimumab (arm A) or the reverse (arm B). None of the patients previously received DNA-damaging chemotherapy. Sorted cells were live CD3+CD8+, lacking CD19 and CD56, from PBMCs. The V and J genes are TRBV27 and TRBJ2-2; 9 bases agree with TRBD2. This clonotype originated in a human donor with melanoma. The input for sequencing was CD8+ T cells sorted from blood (inferred from file names), taken from a patient given nivolumab and ipilimumab in sequence. As DNA, the CDR3 is TGTGCCAGCAGTTTCAGCGGGGGGTTAACCGGGGAGCTGTTTTTT. Protein: CASSFSGGLTGELFF.